Listed here are 18 T cell receptor beta chains from one sample, sequenced in a study of blood T cell repertoires in COVID-19. Clones were sequenced by immunoSEQ multiplex PCR, and TCRdb holds only the in-frame ones, with some missing. The repertoire consists of more than 200,000 clones, with roughly 91% occurring once and the leading ten covering 3.5% to 4.5%. Sequenced material: PBMCs or T cells enriched from blood (not recorded which). These receptors all come from a woman aged 30 to 39 who had recovered from COVID-19.

A few counts support this clone. The gene calls are TRBV11-1 and TRBJ2-7; no reliable D call. V was trimmed by 5 bases and J by 0 bases, leaving 11 bases between them. CDR1 SGHAT and CDR2 FQDESV come from the germline V gene (reference sequence). CDR3 length: 14 amino acids. The CDR3 reads CASSPDLGSYEQYF. DNA of the CDR3: TGTGCCAGCAGCCCAGACTTAGGCTCCTACGAGCAGTACTTC.

This chain connects TRBV7-2 to TRBJ2-2; 11 bases match TRBD2. Germline lookup yields CDR1 SGHTA and CDR2 FQGNSA. Germline trimming cut 7 bases from V and 2 bases from J; bases unmatched to any gene: 6. CDR3 length equals 16 residues. CDR3 DNA sequence: TGTGCCAGCACTGCCACTAGCGGGAGTAACACCGGGGAGCTGTTTTTT. Translation gives CASTATSGSNTGELFF. The whole variable domain, remainder taken from reference TRBV7-2 and TRBJ2-2, is GAGVSQSPSNKVTEKGKDVELRCDPISGHTALYWYRQSLGQGLEFLIYFQGNSAPDKSGLPSDRFSAERTGGSVSTLTIQRTQQEDSAVYLCASTATSGSNTGELFFGEGSRLTVL.

The V call is TRBV28, the J call TRBJ1-1; unclear D gene. Germline-derived CDR1 and CDR2 are MDHEN and SYDVKM. Trimming shortened V by 5 bases and J by 4 bases, and 14 bases separated the two germline ends. This CDR3 has 14 residues. CDR3 bases: TGTGCCAGCAGTCCCTTCCGGGGAGGCACTGAAGCTTTCTTT. Translated, it gives CASSPFRGGTEAFF.

The J gene is TRBJ2-3, the V gene TRBV7-2, with D perhaps TRBD2 (6 bases). Germline V gene sequence: CDR1 SGHTA, CDR2 FQGNSA. CDR3 size: 15 residues. V was pared by 0 bases and J by 2 bases, with 9 bases between. The CDR3 nucleotides read TGTGCCAGCAGCTTAGCGGGACTCTCCACAGATACGCAGTATTTT. It encodes CASSLAGLSTDTQYF.

V usage is TRBV6-1 and J usage is TRBJ2-7; TRBD1 is a possible D gene (6 bases). This CDR3 region has 15 residues. Deletions cut 5 bases from V and 0 bases from J, with 14 bases between. The germline CDR1 and CDR2 sequences are MNHNS and SASEGT. As DNA, the CDR3 is TGTGCCAGCAGTTCCACCGGGACAATCTCCTACGAGCAGTACTTC. Its translation is CASSSTGTISYEQYF.

DNA for the CDR3: TGTGCCAGCAGCTTGTTCCCTAGTCTTCCCTACGAGCAGTACTTC. This translates into CASSLFPSLPYEQYF. This rearrangement joins TRBV7-3 to TRBJ2-7; D gene ambiguous. Germline CDR1 and CDR2: SGHTA and FQGTGA. With 3 bases removed from V and 2 bases from J, the gap between germline ends came to 14 bases. This CDR3 comprises 15 residues. The full variable domain, its missing parts supplied by reference TRBV7-3 and TRBJ2-7, is GAGVSQTPSNKVTEKGKYVELRCDPISGHTALYWYRQSLGQGPEFLIYFQGTGAADDSGLPNDRFFAVRPEGSVSTLKIQRTERGDSAVYLCASSLFPSLPYEQYFGPGTRLTVT.

Only one count was recorded for this clone. This chain joins TRBV3-1 (or the pseudogene TRBV3-2) and TRBJ1-2; possibly TRBD1 for D (6 bases). The germline CDR1 and CDR2 sequences are LGHDT and YNNKEL (reference sequence). The CDR3 consists of 17 residues. Trimming cost V 1 base and J 7 bases, with 22 bases left between them. CDR3: CASSQVVGRQGKGGYTF. The CDR3 DNA is TGTGCCAGCAGCCAAGTTGTCGGTAGGCAGGGGAAGGGTGGCTACACCTTC.

V gene TRBV5-1 combines with J gene TRBJ1-1; tentative D call: TRBD1 (6 bases). This CDR3 spans 14 amino acids. CDR1 and CDR2 (germline): SGHRS, YFSETQ. The V gene lost 7 bases and the J gene lost 5 bases, with 18 bases spanning the gap. The CDR3 protein is CASRQVGGGTEAFF. In DNA, the CDR3 is TGCGCCAGCCGACAGGTAGGGGGTGGGACTGAAGCTTTCTTT.

The genes are TRBV5-4 and TRBJ2-7; 9 bases agree with TRBD2. The CDR3 consists of 16 residues. CDR1 is SGHNT and CDR2 is YYREEE in the germline V gene (reference sequence). V was pared by 0 bases and J by 2 bases, with 6 bases of the junction left unmatched. The CDR3 loop reads CASSLAGGGRAYEQYF. CDR3 DNA sequence: TGTGCCAGCAGCTTGGCCGGGGGCGGGAGGGCCTACGAGCAGTACTTC.

The rearrangement links TRBV30 to TRBJ1-1; maybe TRBD1 (6 bases). The V end lost 5 bases, the J end lost 1 base, and 11 bases lay between the germline ends. Per the germline V gene, CDR1 is GTSNPN and CDR2 is SVGIG (reference sequence). This CDR3 contains 13 residues. The CDR3 nucleotides read TGTGCCTGGGACGACAGGAGGAACACTGAAGCTTTCTTT. Protein sequence: CAWDDRRNTEAFF.

V gene TRBV19 combines with J gene TRBJ1-3; a possible D gene is TRBD1 (6 bases). Per germline, CDR1 LNHDA and CDR2 SQIVND (reference sequence). V was trimmed by 7 bases and J by 4 bases, leaving 11 bases between them. The CDR3 covers 13 residues. DNA for the CDR3: TGTGCCAGTACCGGGACACTGGGAAACACCATATATTTT. Protein product: CASTGTLGNTIYF.

This chain connects TRBV3-1 (or the pseudogene TRBV3-2) to TRBJ2-7, with no clear D. This CDR3 spans 13 amino acids. The germline CDR1 and CDR2 sequences are LGHDT and YNNKEL (reference sequence). With 3 bases removed from V and 2 bases from J, the gap between germline ends came to 8 bases. In DNA, the CDR3 is TGTGCCAGCAGCCAGAGACAAGCCTACGAGCAGTACTTC. It yields the protein CASSQRQAYEQYF.

This chain uses TRBV3-1 (or the pseudogene TRBV3-2) with TRBJ2-7; D possibly corresponds to TRBD1 (5 bases). The CDR3 covers 13 residues. V lost 1 base, J lost 6 bases, and 10 bases lay in between. CDR1 and CDR2 (germline): LGHDT, YNNKEL (reference sequence). The CDR3 protein is CASSQGRAVEQYF. The CDR3 bases are TGTGCCAGCAGCCAAGGCAGGGCGGTCGAGCAGTACTTC.

The J gene is TRBJ2-3, the V gene TRBV30; 7 positions agree with TRBD2. Trimming took 2 bases from V and 10 from J; bases not matched to a gene: 9. Germline V gene sequence: CDR1 GTSNPN, CDR2 SVGIG (reference sequence). The CDR3 runs 13 residues. The CDR3 here is CAWSMEGLKAQYF. In DNA form, the CDR3 reads TGTGCCTGGAGTATGGAGGGACTAAAGGCGCAGTATTTT.

The genes are TRBV27 and TRBJ1-5; D possibly corresponds to TRBD1 (5 bases). CDR1 and CDR2 from the germline V gene are MNHEY and SMNVEV (reference sequence). The V end lost 6 bases, the J end lost 2 bases, and 17 bases lay between the germline ends. CDR3 size: 16 residues. CDR3 DNA: TGTGCCAGCAGCCCGATGGGGCGACTGGGCAATCAGCCCCAGCATTTT. Its translation is CASSPMGRLGNQPQHF.

The chain carries TRBV7-2 and TRBJ2-2, with 9 bases fitting TRBD2. Germline V gene sequence: CDR1 SGHTA, CDR2 FQGNSA. The CDR3 sequence is 18 residues long. The V and J ends lost 1 base and 1 base, in that order; junction bases with no gene match: 7. Here the CDR3 reads CASSLVASGMGNTGELFF. The CDR3 nucleotides are TGTGCCAGCAGCTTAGTAGCTAGCGGGATGGGGAACACCGGGGAGCTGTTTTTT.

The V and J genes are TRBV27 and TRBJ1-4; TRBD1 matches at 11 bases. CDR3 size: 15 residues. Germline V lookup: CDR1 MNHEY, CDR2 SMNVEV (reference sequence). The ends lost 5 bases at V and 8 bases at J; junction bases unmatched: 7. The CDR3 DNA sequence: TGTGCCAGCAGTCCGATGGACAGGGGGCGGGAAAAACTGTTTTTT. The encoded protein is CASSPMDRGREKLFF.

The CDR3, as DNA: TGTGCCAGCAGTTATACGGGGAGGCAGCCCCAGCATTTT. Protein sequence: CASSYTGRQPQHF. The chain is built from TRBV6-2 or TRBV6-3 and TRBJ1-5; D is undetermined. The germline V and J ends were trimmed by 3 bases and 7 bases, with 10 bases remaining between them. Germline CDR1 reads MNHEY; CDR2 reads SVGEGT. This CDR3 spans 13 amino acids.